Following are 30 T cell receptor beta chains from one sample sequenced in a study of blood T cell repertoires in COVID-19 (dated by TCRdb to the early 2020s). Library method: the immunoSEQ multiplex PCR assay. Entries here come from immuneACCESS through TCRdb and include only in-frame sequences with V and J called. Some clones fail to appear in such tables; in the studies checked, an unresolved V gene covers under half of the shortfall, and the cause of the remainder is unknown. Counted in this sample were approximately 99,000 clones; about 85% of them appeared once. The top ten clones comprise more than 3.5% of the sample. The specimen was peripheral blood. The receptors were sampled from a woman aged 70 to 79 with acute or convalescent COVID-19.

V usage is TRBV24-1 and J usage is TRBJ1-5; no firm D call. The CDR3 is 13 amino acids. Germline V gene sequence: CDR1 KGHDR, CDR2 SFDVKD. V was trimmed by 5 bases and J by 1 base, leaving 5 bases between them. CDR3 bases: TGTGCCACCAGTGGGCAGAGCAATCAGCCCCAGCATTTT. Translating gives CATSGQSNQPQHF.

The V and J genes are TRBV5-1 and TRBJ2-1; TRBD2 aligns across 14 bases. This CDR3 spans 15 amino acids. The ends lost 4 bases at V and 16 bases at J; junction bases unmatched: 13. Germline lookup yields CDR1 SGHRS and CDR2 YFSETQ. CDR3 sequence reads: CASSPGLAGEGGTFF. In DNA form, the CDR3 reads TGCGCCAGCAGCCCGGGACTAGCGGGAGAGGGGGGCACCTTCTTC.

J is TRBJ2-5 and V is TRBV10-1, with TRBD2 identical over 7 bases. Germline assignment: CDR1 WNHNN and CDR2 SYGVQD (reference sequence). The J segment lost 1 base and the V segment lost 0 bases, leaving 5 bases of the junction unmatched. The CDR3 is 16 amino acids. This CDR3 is CASSESLAEGQETQYF. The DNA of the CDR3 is TGCGCCAGCAGTGAGTCTCTAGCGGAGGGCCAAGAGACCCAGTACTTC.

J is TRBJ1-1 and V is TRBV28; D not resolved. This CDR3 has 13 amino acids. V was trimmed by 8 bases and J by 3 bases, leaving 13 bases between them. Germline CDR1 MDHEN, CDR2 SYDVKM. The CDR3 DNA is TGTGCCAGCTCCCTCGGGAGCTACACTGAAGCTTTCTTT. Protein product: CASSLGSYTEAFF. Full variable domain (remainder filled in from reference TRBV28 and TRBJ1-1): DVKVTQSSRYLVKRTGEKVFLECVQDMDHENMFWYRQDPGLGLRLIYFSYDVKMKEKGDIPEGYSVSREKKERFSLILESASTNQTSMYLCASSLGSYTEAFFGQGTRLTVV.

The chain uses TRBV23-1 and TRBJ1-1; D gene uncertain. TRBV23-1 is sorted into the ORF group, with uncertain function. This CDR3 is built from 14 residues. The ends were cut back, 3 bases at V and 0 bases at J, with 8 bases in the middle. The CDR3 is CASSHLNMNTEAFF. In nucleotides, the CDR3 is TGCGCCAGCAGTCACCTAAATATGAACACTGAAGCTTTCTTT.

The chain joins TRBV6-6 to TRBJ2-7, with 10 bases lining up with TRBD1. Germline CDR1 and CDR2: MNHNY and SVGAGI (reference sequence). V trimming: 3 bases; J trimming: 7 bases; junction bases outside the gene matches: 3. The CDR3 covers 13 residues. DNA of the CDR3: TGTGCCAGCAGTTATGGGACAGGGGTAGAGCAGTACGTC. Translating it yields CASSYGTGVEQYV.

CDR3 in amino acids: CASSLDPLAHEQYF. The DNA for the CDR3 is TGTGCCAGCAGCTTAGATCCCCTAGCCCACGAGCAGTACTTC. This sequence joins TRBV11-2 and TRBJ2-7, with D maybe TRBD2 (5 bases). This CDR3 spans 14 amino acids. CDR1 is SGHAT, CDR2 FQNNGV, per germline. The V and J ends lost 0 bases and 5 bases respectively, with 11 bases between them.

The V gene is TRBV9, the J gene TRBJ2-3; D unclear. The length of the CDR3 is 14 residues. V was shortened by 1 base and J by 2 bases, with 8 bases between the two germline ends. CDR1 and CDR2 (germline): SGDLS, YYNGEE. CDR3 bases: TGTGCCAGCAGCGTACAGAAATACACAGATACGCAGTATTTT. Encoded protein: CASSVQKYTDTQYF. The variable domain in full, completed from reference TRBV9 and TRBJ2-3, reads DSGVTQTPKHLITATGQRVTLRCSPRSGDLSVYWYQQSLDQGLQFLIQYYNGEERAKGNILERFSAQQFPDLHSELNLSSLELGDSALYFCASSVQKYTDTQYFGPGTRLTVL.

CDR3 DNA sequence: TGTGCCAGCAGTCCGTCAGCGACAGGGGATTCCAATCAGCCCCAGCATTTT. It is translated as CASSPSATGDSNQPQHF. The chain employs TRBV27 and TRBJ1-5; 8 bases fit TRBD1. CDR1 MNHEY and CDR2 SMNVEV come from the germline V gene (reference sequence). V shed 5 bases, J shed 3 bases, and the junction held 12 bases outside the gene matches. The CDR3 runs 17 residues.

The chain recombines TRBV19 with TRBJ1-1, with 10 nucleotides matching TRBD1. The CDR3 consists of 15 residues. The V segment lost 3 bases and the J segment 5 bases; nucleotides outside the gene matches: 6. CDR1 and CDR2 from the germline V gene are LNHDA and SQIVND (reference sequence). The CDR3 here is CASSMMGQGRTEAFF. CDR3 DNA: TGTGCCAGTAGTATGATGGGACAGGGGAGGACTGAAGCTTTCTTT.

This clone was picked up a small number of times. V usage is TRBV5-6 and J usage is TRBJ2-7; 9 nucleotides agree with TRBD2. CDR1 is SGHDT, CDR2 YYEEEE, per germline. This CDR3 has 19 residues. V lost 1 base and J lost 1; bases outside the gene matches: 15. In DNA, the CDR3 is TGTGCCAGCAGCTTGTTTGGGGACAGTAGCGGGAGCGAGTCCTACGAGCAGTACTTC. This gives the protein CASSLFGDSSGSESYEQYF.

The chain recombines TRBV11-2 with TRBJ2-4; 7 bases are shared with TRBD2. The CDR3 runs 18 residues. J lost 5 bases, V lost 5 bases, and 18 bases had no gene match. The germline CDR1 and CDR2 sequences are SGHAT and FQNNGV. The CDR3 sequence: CASSTWTLWEGSQNIQYF. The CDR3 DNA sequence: TGTGCCAGCAGCACCTGGACCTTGTGGGAGGGTAGCCAAAACATTCAGTACTTC.

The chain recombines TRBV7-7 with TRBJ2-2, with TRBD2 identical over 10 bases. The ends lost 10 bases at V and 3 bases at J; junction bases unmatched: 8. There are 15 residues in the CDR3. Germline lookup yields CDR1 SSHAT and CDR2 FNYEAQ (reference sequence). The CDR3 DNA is TGTGCCACAAGCGGGGGGGCGGATTACACCGGGGAGCTGTTTTTT. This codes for CATSGGADYTGELFF.

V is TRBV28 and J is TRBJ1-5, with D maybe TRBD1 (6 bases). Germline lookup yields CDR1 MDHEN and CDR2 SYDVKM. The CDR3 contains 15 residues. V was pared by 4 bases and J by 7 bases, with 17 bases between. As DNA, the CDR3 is TGTGCCAGCAGTTGGGGACACTCGACGGGGCAGCCCCAGCATTTT. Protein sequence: CASSWGHSTGQPQHF.

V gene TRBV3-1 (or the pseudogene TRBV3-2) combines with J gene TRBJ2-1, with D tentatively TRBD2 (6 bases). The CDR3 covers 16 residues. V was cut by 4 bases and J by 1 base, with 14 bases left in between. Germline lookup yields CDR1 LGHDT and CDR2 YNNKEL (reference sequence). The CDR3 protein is CASSLLGGRSYNEQFF. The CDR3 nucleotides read TGTGCCAGCAGCCTTTTGGGGGGAAGGTCCTACAATGAGCAGTTCTTC.

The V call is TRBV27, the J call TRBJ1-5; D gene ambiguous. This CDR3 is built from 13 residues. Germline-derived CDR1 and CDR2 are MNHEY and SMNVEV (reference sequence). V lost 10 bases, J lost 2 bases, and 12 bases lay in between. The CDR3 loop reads CAIGEVGNQPQHF. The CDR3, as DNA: TGTGCCATCGGGGAGGTAGGCAATCAGCCCCAGCATTTT.

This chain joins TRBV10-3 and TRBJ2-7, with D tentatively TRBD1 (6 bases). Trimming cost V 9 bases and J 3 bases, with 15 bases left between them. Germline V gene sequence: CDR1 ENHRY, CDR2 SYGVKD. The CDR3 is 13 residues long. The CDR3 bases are TGTGCCATTTCCCGGGACACTCGCTACGAGCAGTACGTC. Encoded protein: CAISRDTRYEQYV.

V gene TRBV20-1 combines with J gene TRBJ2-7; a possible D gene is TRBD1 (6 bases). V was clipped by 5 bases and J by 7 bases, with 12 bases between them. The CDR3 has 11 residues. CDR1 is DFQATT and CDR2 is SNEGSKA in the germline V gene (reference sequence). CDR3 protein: CSAAQGWEQYF. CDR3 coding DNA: TGCAGTGCTGCCCAGGGGTGGGAGCAGTACTTC.

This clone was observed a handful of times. The CDR3 bases are TGTGCCAGCAGCAAAGACAGGACCCTCCACAATGAGCAGTTCTTC. This encodes CASSKDRTLHNEQFF. The chain has TRBV21-1 and TRBJ2-1; whether TRBD1, the table's D call, matches the DNA was not checked. TRBV21-1 is tagged as a pseudogene. The CDR3 has 15 amino acids.

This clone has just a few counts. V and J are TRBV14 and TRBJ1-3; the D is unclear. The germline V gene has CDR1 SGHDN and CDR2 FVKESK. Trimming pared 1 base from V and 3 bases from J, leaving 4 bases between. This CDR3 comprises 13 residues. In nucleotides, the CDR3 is TGTGCCAGCAGCCAAGCGGGTGGAAACACCATATATTTT. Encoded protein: CASSQAGGNTIYF.

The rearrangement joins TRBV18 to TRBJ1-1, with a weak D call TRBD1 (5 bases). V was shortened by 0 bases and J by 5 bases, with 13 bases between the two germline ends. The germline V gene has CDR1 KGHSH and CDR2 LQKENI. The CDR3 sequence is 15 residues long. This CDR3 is CASSPPVGGATEAFF. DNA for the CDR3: TGTGCCAGCTCACCACCGGTGGGAGGGGCGACTGAAGCTTTCTTT.

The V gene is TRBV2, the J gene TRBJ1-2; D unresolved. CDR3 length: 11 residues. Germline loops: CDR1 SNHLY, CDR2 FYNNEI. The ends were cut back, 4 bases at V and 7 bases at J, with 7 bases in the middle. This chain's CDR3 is CASSVISGYTF. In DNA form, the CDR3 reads TGTGCCAGCAGTGTTATTTCTGGCTACACCTTC. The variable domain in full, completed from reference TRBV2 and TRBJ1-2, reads EPEVTQTPSHQVTQMGQEVILRCVPISNHLYFYWYRQILGQKVEFLVSFYNNEISEKSEIFDDQFSVERPDGSNFTLKIRSTKLEDSAMYFCASSVISGYTFGSGTRLTVV.

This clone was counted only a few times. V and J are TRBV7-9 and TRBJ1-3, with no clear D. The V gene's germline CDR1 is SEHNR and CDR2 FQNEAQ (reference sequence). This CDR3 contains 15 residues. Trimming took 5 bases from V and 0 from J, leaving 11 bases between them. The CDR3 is CASSPSRRSGNTIYF. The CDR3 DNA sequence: TGTGCCAGCAGCCCGTCGAGGCGCTCTGGAAACACCATATATTTT. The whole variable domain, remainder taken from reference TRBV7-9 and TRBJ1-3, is DTGVSQNPRHKITKRGQNVTFRCDPISEHNRLYWYRQTLGQGPEFLTYFQNEAQLEKSRLLSDRFSAERPKGSFSTLEIQRTEQGDSAMYLCASSPSRRSGNTIYFGEGSWLTVV.

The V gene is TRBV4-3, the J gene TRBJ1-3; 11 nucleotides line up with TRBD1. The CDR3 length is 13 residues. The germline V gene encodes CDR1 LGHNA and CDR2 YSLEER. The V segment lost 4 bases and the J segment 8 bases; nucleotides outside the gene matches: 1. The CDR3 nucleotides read TGCGCCAGCAGCCGGGACAGGGGGTACACCATATATTTT. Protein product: CASSRDRGYTIYF.

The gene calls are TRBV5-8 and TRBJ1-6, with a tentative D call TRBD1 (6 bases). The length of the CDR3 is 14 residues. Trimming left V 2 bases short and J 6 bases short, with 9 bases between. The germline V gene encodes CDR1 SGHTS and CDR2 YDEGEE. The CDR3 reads CASSFGQLNSPLHF. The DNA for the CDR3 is TGTGCCAGCAGCTTCGGACAGCTTAATTCACCCCTCCACTTT.

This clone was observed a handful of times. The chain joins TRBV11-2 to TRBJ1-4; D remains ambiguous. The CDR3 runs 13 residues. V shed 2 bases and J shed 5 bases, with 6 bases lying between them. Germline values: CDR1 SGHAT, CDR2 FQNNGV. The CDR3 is CASSLPGNEKLFF. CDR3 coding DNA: TGTGCCAGCAGCTTACCCGGGAATGAAAAACTGTTTTTT.

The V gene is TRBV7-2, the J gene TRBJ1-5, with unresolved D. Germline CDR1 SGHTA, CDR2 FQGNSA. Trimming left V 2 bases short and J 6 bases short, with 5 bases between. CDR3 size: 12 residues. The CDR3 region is CASSLNFQPQHF. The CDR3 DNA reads TGTGCCAGCAGCTTAAACTTTCAGCCCCAGCATTTT.

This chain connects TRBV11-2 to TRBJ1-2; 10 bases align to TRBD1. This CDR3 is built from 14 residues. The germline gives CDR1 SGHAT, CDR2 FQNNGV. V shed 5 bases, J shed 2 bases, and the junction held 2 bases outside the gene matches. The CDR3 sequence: CASSPGQGNYGYTF. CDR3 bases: TGTGCCAGCAGCCCGGGACAGGGGAACTATGGCTACACCTTC.

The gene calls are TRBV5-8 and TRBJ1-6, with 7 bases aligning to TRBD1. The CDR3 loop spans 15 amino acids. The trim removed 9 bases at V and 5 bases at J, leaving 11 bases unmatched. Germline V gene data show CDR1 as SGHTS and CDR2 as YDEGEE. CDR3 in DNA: TGTGCCACGAACCTAGGGGGCATAGATAATTCACCCCTCCACTTT. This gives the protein CATNLGGIDNSPLHF.

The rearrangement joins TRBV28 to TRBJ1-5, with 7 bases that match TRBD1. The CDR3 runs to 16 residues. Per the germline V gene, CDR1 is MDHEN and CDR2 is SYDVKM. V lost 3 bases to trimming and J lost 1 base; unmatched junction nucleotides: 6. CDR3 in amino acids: CASSLPKGGSNQPQHF. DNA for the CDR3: TGTGCCAGCAGTTTGCCTAAAGGGGGCAGCAATCAGCCCCAGCATTTT. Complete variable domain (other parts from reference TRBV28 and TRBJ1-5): DVKVTQSSRYLVKRTGEKVFLECVQDMDHENMFWYRQDPGLGLRLIYFSYDVKMKEKGDIPEGYSVSREKKERFSLILESASTNQTSMYLCASSLPKGGSNQPQHFGDGTRLSIL.